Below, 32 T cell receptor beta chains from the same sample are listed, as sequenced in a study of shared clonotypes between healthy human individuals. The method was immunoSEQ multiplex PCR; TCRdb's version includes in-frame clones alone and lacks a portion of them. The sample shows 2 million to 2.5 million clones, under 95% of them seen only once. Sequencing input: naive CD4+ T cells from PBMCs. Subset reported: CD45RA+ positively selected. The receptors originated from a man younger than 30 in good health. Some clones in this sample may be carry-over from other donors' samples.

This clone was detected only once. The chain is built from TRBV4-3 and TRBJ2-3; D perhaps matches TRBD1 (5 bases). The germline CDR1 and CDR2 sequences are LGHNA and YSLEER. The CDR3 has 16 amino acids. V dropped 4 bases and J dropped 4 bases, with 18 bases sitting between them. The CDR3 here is CASSPRTPGIADTQYF. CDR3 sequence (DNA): TGCGCCAGCAGCCCCCGGACACCGGGCATCGCAGATACGCAGTATTTT.

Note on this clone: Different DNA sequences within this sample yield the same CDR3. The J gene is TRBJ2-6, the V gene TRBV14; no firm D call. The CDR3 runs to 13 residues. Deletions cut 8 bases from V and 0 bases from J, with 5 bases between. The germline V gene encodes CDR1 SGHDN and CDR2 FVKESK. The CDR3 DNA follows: TGTGCCAGCCGGAACTCTGGGGCCAACGTCCTGACTTTC. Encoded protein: CASRNSGANVLTF.

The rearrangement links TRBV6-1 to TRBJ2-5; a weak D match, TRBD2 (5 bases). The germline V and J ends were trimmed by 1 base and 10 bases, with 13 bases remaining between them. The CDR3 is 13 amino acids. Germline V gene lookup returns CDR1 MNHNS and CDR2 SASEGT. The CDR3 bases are TGTGCCAGCAGTGAAGGGTGGCCGAGGGACCAGTACTTC. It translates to CASSEGWPRDQYF.

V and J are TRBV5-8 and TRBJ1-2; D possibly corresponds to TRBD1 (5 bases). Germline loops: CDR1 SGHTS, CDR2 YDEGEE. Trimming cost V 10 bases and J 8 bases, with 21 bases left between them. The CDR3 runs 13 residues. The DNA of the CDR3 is TGTGCCGACCGGGGACGGCCCCACGGAGGCTACACCTTC. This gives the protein CADRGRPHGGYTF.

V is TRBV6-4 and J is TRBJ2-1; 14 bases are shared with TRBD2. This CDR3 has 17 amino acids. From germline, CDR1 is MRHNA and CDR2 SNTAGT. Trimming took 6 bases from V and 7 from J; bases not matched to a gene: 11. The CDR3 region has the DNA TGTGCCAGCAGCGCCCGTGGGACTAGCGGGAGAAGGAATGAGCAGTTCTTC. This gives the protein CASSARGTSGRRNEQFF.

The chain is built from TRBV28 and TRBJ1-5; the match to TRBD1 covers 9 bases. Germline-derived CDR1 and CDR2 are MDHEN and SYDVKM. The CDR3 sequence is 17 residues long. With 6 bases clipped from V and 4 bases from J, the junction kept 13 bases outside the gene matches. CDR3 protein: CASSPGTGSGRNQPQHF. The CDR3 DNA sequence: TGTGCCAGCAGCCCTGGGACAGGGTCGGGGCGAAATCAGCCCCAGCATTTT.

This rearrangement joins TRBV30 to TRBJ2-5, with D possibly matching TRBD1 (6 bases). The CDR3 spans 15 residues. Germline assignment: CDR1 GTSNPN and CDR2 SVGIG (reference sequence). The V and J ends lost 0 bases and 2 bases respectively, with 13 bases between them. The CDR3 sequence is CAWSVRGHPQETQYF. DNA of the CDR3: TGTGCCTGGAGTGTTCGGGGACACCCGCAAGAGACCCAGTACTTC.

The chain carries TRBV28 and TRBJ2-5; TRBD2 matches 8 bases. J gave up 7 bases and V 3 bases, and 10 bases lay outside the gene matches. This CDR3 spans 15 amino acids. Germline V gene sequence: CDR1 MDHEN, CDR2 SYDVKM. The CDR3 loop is CASSFRLAGLRTQYF. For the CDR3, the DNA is TGTGCCAGCAGTTTTCGATTAGCGGGATTAAGGACCCAGTACTTC.

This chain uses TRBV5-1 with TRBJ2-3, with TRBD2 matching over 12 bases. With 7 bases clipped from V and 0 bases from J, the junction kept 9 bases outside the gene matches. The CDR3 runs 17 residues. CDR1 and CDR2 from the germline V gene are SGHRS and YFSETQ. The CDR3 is CASYLAGGPHSTDTQYF. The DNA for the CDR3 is TGCGCCAGCTATCTAGCGGGAGGGCCGCATAGCACAGATACGCAGTATTTT.

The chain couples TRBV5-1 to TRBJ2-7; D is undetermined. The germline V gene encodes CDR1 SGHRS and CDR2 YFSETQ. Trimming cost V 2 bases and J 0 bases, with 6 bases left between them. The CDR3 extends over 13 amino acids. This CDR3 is CASSFSSSYEQYF. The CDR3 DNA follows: TGCGCCAGCAGCTTTAGCAGCTCCTACGAGCAGTACTTC.

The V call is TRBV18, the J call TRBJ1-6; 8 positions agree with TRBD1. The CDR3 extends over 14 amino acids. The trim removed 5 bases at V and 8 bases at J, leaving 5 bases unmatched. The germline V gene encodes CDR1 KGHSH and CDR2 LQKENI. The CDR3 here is CASSTGGSDSPLHF. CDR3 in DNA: TGTGCCAGCTCAACAGGGGGTTCGGATTCACCCCTCCACTTT.

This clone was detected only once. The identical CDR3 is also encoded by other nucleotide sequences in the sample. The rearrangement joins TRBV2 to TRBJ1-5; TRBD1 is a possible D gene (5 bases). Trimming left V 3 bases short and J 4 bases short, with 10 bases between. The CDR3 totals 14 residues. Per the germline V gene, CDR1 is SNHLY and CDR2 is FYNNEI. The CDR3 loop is CASSEGTANQPQHF. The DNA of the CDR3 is TGTGCCAGCAGTGAGGGGACCGCGAATCAGCCCCAGCATTTT.

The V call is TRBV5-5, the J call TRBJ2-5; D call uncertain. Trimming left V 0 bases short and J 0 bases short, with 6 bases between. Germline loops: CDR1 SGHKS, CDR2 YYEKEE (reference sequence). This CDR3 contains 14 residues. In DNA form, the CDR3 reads TGTGCCAGCAGCTTGGTCCCCAACCAAGAGACCCAGTACTTC. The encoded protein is CASSLVPNQETQYF.

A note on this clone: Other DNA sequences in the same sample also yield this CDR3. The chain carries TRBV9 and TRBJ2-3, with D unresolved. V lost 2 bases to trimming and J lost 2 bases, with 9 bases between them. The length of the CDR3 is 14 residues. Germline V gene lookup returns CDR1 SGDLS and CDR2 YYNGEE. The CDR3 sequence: CASSVVGYTDTQYF. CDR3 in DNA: TGTGCCAGCAGCGTGGTCGGCTACACAGATACGCAGTATTTT.

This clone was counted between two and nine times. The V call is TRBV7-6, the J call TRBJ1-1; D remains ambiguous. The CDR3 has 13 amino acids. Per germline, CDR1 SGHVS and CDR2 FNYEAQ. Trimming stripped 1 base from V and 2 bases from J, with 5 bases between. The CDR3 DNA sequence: TGTGCCAGCAGCTTAGTGTTAAACACTGAAGCTTTCTTT. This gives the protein CASSLVLNTEAFF.

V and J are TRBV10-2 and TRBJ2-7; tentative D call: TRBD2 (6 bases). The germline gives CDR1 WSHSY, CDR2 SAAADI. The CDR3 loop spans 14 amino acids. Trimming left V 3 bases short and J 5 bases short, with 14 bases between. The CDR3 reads CASSEGRLRHEQYF. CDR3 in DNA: TGCGCCAGCAGTGAAGGGAGGTTGCGCCACGAGCAGTACTTC.

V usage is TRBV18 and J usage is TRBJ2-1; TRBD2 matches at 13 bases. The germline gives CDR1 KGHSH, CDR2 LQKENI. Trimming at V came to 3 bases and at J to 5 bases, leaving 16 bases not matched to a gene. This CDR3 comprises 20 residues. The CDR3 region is CASSPGQITGLAGIDNEQFF. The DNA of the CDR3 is TGTGCCAGCTCACCTGGACAGATTACGGGACTAGCGGGGATAGACAATGAGCAGTTCTTC.

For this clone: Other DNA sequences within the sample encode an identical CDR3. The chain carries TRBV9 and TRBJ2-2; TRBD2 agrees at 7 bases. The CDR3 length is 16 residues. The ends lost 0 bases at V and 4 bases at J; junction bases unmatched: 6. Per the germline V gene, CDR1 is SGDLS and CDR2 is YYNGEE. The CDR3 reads CASSVVAGASTGELFF. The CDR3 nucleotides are TGTGCCAGCAGCGTAGTCGCGGGAGCGAGCACCGGGGAGCTGTTTTTT.

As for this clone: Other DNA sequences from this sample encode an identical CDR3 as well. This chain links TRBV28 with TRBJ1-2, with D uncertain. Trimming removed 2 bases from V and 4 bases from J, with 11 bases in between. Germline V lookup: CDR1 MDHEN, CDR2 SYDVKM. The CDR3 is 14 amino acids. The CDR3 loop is CASSLRQSPYGYTF. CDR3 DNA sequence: TGTGCCAGCAGTTTAAGGCAGTCACCCTATGGCTACACCTTC.

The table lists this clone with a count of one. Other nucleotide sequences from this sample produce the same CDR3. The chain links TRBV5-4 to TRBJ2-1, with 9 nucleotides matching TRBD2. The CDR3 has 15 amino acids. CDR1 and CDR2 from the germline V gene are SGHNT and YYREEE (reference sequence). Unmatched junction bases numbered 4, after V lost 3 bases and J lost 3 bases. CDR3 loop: CASSSTSGSYNEQFF. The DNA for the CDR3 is TGTGCCAGCAGCTCGACTAGCGGCAGCTACAATGAGCAGTTCTTC.

The CDR3 coding sequence is TGTGCCAGCAGCAGAGGCCCTAATGAAAAACTGTTTTTT. It encodes CASSRGPNEKLFF. The genes are TRBV28 and TRBJ1-4; D is ambiguous. Germline V gives CDR1 MDHEN, CDR2 SYDVKM. This CDR3 has 13 amino acids. The V and J ends lost 6 bases and 3 bases respectively, with 8 bases between them.

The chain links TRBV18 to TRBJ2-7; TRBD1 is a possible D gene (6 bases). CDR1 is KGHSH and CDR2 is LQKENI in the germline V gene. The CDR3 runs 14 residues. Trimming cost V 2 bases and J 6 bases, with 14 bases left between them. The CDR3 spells CASSPSGVYGEQYF. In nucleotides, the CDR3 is TGTGCCAGCTCACCATCAGGGGTTTATGGCGAGCAGTACTTC.

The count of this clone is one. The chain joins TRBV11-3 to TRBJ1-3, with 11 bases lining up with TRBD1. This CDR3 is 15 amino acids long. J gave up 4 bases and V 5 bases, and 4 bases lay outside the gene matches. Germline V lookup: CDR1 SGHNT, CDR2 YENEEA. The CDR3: CASSTGQGAGNTIYF. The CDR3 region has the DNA TGTGCCAGCAGCACCGGACAGGGGGCGGGAAACACCATATATTTT.

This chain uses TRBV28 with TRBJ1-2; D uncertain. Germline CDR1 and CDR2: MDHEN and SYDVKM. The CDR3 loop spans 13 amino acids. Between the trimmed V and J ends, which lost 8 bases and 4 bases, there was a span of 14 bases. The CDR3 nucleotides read TGTGCCAGCTCCTTAGGGATATCCTATGGCTACACCTTC. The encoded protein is CASSLGISYGYTF.

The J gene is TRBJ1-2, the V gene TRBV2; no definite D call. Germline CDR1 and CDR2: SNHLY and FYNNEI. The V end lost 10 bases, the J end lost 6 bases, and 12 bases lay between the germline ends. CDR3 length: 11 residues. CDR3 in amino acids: CAIGSGDGYTF. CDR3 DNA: TGTGCCATTGGTTCAGGAGATGGCTACACCTTC.

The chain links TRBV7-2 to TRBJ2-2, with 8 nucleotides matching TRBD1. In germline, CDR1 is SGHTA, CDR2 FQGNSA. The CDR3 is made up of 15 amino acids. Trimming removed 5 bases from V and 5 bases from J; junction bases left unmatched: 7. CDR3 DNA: TGTGCCAGCAGCCGCAGGACAGGGTCGACCGGGGAGCTGTTTTTT. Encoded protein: CASSRRTGSTGELFF.

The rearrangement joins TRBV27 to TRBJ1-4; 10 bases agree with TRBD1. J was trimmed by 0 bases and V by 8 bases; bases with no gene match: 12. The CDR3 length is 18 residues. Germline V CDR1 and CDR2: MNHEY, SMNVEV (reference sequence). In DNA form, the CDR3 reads TGTGCCAGCTTCCTTTCCCGGGACAGGGGTGCAACTAATGAAAAACTGTTTTTT. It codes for CASFLSRDRGATNEKLFF. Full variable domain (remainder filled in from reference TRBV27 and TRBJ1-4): EAQVTQNPRYLITVTGKKLTVTCSQNMNHEYMSWYRQDPGLGLRQIYYSMNVEVTDKGDVPEGYKVSRKEKRNFPLILESPSPNQTSLYFCASFLSRDRGATNEKLFFGSGTQLSVL.

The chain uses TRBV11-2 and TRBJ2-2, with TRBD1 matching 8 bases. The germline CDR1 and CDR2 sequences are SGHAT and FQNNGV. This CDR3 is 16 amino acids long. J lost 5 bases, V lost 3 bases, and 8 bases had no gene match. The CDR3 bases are TGTGCCAGCAGCTTCCAAGGGACAGGAGCAACCGGGGAGCTGTTTTTT. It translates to CASSFQGTGATGELFF.

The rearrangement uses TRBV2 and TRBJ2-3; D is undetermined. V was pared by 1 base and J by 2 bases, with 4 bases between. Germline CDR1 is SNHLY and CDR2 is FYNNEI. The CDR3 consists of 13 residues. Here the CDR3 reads CASSEDNTDTQYF. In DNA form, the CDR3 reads TGTGCCAGCAGTGAAGACAACACAGATACGCAGTATTTT.

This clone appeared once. The CDR3 region is CASSLAARGNTEAFF. CDR3 nucleotide sequence: TGCGCCAGCAGCTTGGCCGCCAGGGGGAACACTGAAGCTTTCTTT. The chain uses TRBV5-1 and TRBJ1-1; tentatively, D is TRBD1 (6 bases). Germline loops: CDR1 SGHRS, CDR2 YFSETQ. The CDR3 covers 15 residues. The V end lost 0 bases, the J end lost 1 base, and 10 bases lay between the germline ends.

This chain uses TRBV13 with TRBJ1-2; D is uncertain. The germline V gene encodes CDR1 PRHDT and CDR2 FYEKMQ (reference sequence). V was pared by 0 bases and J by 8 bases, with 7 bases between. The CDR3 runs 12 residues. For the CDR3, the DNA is TGTGCCAGCAGCTTAGGCCTCCGAGGCTACACCTTC. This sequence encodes CASSLGLRGYTF.

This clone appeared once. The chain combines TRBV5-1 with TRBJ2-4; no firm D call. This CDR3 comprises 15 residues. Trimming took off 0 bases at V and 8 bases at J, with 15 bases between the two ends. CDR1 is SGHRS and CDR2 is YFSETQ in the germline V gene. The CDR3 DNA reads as TGCGCCAGCAGCTTGGCTTTAGGGTATTTGGACATTCAGTACTTC. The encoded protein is CASSLALGYLDIQYF.